The sequence of this T cell receptor beta chain was determined in a study of naive and memory T cell subsets. The SP2 primer and nested alpha and beta constant region primers amplified ligated cDNA in four rounds. TCRdb redid the calling of the UMI-ligation and nested PCR reads with MiXCR, one entry per CDR3 protein. The repertoire includes several hundred distinct CDR3 sequences, roughly 3.5% of them detected once, and 19% sits in the top ten. A UMI-containing oligonucleotide was joined by 3' ligation to the TCR cDNA template. Germline values: CDR1 LNHDA, CDR2 SQIVND (reference sequence). The V segment lost 0 bases and the J segment 2 bases; nucleotides outside the gene matches: 13. The CDR3 runs to 20 residues. Overall study findings and caveats: Far more TCRs reportedly came from tuberculin skin test site biopsies. TCR transcript changes with activation or differentiation may affect this RNA method.

By share, this clonotype counts as large. Its specificity is not known. This clonotype originated in an adult in good health. Material: skin, obtained from a tuberculin skin test site or a saline-injected site (not recorded which). The V gene is TRBV19, the J gene TRBJ1-4; 9 bases align to TRBD1. CDR3 sequence (DNA): TGTGCCAGTAGTATAGATCGCTATGGGACAGGGACGACGACTAATGAAAAACTGTTTTTT. Its protein product is CASSIDRYGTGTTTNEKLFF. Full variable domain (outside the CDR3, taken from reference TRBV19 and TRBJ1-4): DGGITQSPKYLFRKEGQNVTLSCEQNLNHDAMYWYRQDPGQGLRLIYYSQIVNDFQKGDIAEGYSVSREKKESFPLTVTSAQKNPTAFYLCASSIDRYGTGTTTNEKLFFGSGTQLSVL.